This entry lists 8 T cell receptor beta chains sequenced from one sample in a study of CD8 T cells in ankylosing spondylitis. Study-level results: Eight highly homologous variants formed a TCR beta motif that appeared characteristic of ankylosing spondylitis blood.

Antigens for these TCRs are unknown. TCRdb reprocessed the 5' RACE reads with MiXCR, giving one entry per CDR3 protein. The sample shows 300,000 to 400,000 distinct CDR3 sequences, approximately 20% of them seen only once. Sequenced input: blood, either unsorted or a sorted T cell fraction (not recorded which). The receptor set was obtained from a male donor with ankylosing spondylitis.

The J gene is TRBJ1-1, the V gene TRBV6-5, with TRBD1 as a possible D gene (6 bases). CDR1 is MNHEY, CDR2 SVGAGI, per germline. V was shortened by 0 bases and J by 6 bases, with 14 bases between the two germline ends. CDR3 size: 15 residues. The CDR3, as DNA: TGTGCCAGCAGTTACTCCGGGGGCTTTAACCCTGAAGCTTTCTTT. This codes for CASSYSGGFNPEAFF.

This clonotype was picked up a small number of times. The chain joins TRBV29-1 to TRBJ2-1; 8 nucleotides match TRBD1. The J segment lost 5 bases and the V segment lost 5 bases, leaving 8 bases of the junction unmatched. The CDR3 spans 14 residues. CDR1 SQVTM and CDR2 ANQGSEA come from the germline V gene. The CDR3 DNA is TGCAGCGTTTCCCGGACAGGGAGAGACAATGAGCAGTTCTTC. Its protein is CSVSRTGRDNEQFF.

The chain uses TRBV7-6 and TRBJ1-5; D gene uncertain. The CDR3 loop spans 15 amino acids. V lost 5 bases, J lost 9 bases, and 20 bases lay in between. CDR1 is SGHVS, CDR2 FNYEAQ, per germline. The DNA for the CDR3 is TGTGCCAGCAGCACGGCTACGGCGGGGTCAGGGCCCCAGCATTTT. Its translation is CASSTATAGSGPQHF.

This clonotype came up a few times. The chain employs TRBV15 and TRBJ2-7, with TRBD1 matching over 7 bases. The CDR3 runs 18 residues. Losses at the gene ends were 1 base for V and 3 bases for J; bases not matched to a gene: 15. Germline assignment: CDR1 LNHNV and CDR2 YYDKDF (reference sequence). The CDR3 DNA reads TGTGCCACCAGCAGAGCTAGGACAGGCTTCACCGTCCTCTACGAGCAGTACTTC. The encoded protein is CATSRARTGFTVLYEQYF. Full variable domain (outside the CDR3, taken from reference TRBV15 and TRBJ2-7): DAMVIQNPRYQVTQFGKPVTLSCSQTLNHNVMYWYQQKSSQAPKLLFHYYDKDFNNEADTPDNFQSRRPNTSFCFLDIRSPGLGDTAMYLCATSRARTGFTVLYEQYFGPGTRLTVT.

This clonotype has a handful of counts. The gene calls are TRBV29-1 and TRBJ2-1; 9 bases are a match to TRBD1. Germline assignment: CDR1 SQVTM and CDR2 ANQGSEA. With V trimmed by 4 bases and J by 4 bases, 5 bases remained unmatched. The CDR3 sequence is 14 residues long. CDR3 sequence reads: CSVAGTGTYNEQFF. The CDR3 nucleotides are TGCAGCGTTGCCGGGACAGGGACGTACAATGAGCAGTTCTTC.

This clonotype was picked up a small number of times. The CDR3 spells CASSSRLAGLDTQYF. The CDR3 bases are TGTGCCAGCAGCTCTAGACTAGCTGGATTAGATACGCAGTATTTT. J is TRBJ2-3 and V is TRBV7-2; 7 nucleotides align to TRBD2. The length of the CDR3 is 15 residues. Trimming removed 4 bases from V and 5 bases from J; junction bases left unmatched: 9. Germline CDR1 and CDR2: SGHTA and FQGNSA.

This clonotype was seen a handful of times. The chain is built from TRBV29-1 and TRBJ2-5, with 8 bases that match TRBD1. With 7 bases clipped from V and 1 base from J, the junction kept 5 bases outside the gene matches. This CDR3 contains 13 residues. Germline CDR1 is SQVTM and CDR2 is ANQGSEA. Written as DNA, the CDR3 is TGCAGCGCCTGGACAGGGAGCCAAGAGACCCAGTACTTC. It is translated as CSAWTGSQETQYF.

This clonotype was detected only a few times. The chain links TRBV20-1 to TRBJ1-5; TRBD1 might be the D (5 bases). The CDR3 is 15 amino acids. Germline V gives CDR1 DFQATT, CDR2 SNEGSKA (reference sequence). This CDR3 reads CSVGKGRLGNQPQHF. The CDR3 DNA is TGCAGCGTGGGAAAGGGGAGGTTGGGCAATCAGCCCCAGCATTTT.